Following are 25 T cell receptor beta chains from one sample sequenced in a study of T cells in lung cancer brain metastases. Only in-frame clones appear in the TCRdb table, and some are missing; sequencing was by immunoSEQ multiplex PCR. The sample records more than 650 clones, about 85% being singletons. Sample: tumor tissue from a brain metastasis. The receptors shown here come from a man aged 65-85 years with non-small cell lung cancer that had spread to the brain.

The gene calls are TRBV16 and TRBJ1-2; D is unclear. Germline V gene sequence: CDR1 KGHSY, CDR2 FQNENV. CDR3 size: 15 residues. V was cut by 4 bases and J by 4 bases, with 16 bases left in between. The CDR3 region is CASSPRLGNPYGYTF. DNA for the CDR3: TGTGCCAGCAGCCCCCGGCTGGGGAACCCCTATGGCTACACCTTC.

The chain employs TRBV6-4 and TRBJ2-1; 12 positions agree with TRBD2. The J segment lost 6 bases and the V segment lost 4 bases, leaving 4 bases of the junction unmatched. CDR1 is MRHNA and CDR2 is SNTAGT in the germline V gene. This CDR3 comprises 15 residues. Here the CDR3 DNA reads TGTGCCAGCAGTGCACTAGCGGGAGGTGGCAATGAGCAGTTCTTC. Translating it yields CASSALAGGGNEQFF.

This chain joins TRBV7-9 and TRBJ2-1; D not certain. V gave up 1 base and J gave up 7 bases, with 8 bases separating them. CDR1 and CDR2 (germline): SEHNR, FQNEAQ (reference sequence). The CDR3 contains 13 residues. This chain's CDR3 is CASSLGSSNEQFF. The CDR3 DNA follows: TGTGCCAGCAGCTTAGGATCGAGTAATGAGCAGTTCTTC.

The DNA of the CDR3 is TGCGCCAGCAGCCAAGGGACAGCAACTAATGAAAAACTGTTTTTT. It is translated as CASSQGTATNEKLFF. This chain connects TRBV4-3 to TRBJ1-4; D is possibly TRBD1 (6 bases). CDR1 and CDR2 from the germline V gene are LGHNA and YSLEER. Trimming removed 1 base at V and 0 bases at J, with 6 bases between. The CDR3 sequence is 15 residues long.

This CDR3 reads CASSLAGQDTQYF. DNA for the CDR3: TGTGCCAGCAGCTTAGCGGGTCAGGATACGCAGTATTTT. The rearrangement links TRBV7-2 to TRBJ2-3; D remains unclear. This CDR3 region has 13 residues. Trimming took off 0 bases at V and 6 bases at J, with 7 bases between the two ends. Germline CDR1 SGHTA, CDR2 FQGNSA.

V usage is TRBV10-3 and J usage is TRBJ2-2, with D perhaps matching TRBD1 or TRBD2 (5 bases each). Germline lookup yields CDR1 ENHRY and CDR2 SYGVKD. The CDR3 covers 15 residues. V lost 3 bases to trimming and J lost 5 bases, with 13 bases between them. The CDR3, as DNA: TGTGCCATCAGTGACCTCGGGGCAGGGACCGGGGAGCTGTTTTTT. This sequence encodes CAISDLGAGTGELFF.

The CDR3 loop reads CAWYPRGLAGSGDTQYF. The CDR3 DNA reads TGTGCCTGGTACCCCAGGGGGCTAGCGGGATCGGGAGATACGCAGTATTTT. The chain joins TRBV30 to TRBJ2-3; a possible D gene is TRBD2 (9 bases). Deletions cut 5 bases from V and 5 bases from J, with 26 bases between. CDR1 and CDR2 from the germline V gene are GTSNPN and SVGIG (reference sequence). The CDR3 is 17 residues long.

V and J are TRBV4-1 and TRBJ2-2; D ambiguous. This CDR3 has 16 residues. Germline V gene lookup returns CDR1 MGHRA and CDR2 YSYEKL. V was cut by 1 base and J by 2 bases, with 11 bases left in between. For the CDR3, the DNA is TGCGCCAGCAGCCAAGGCCCCAAGGACAACACCGGGGAGCTGTTTTTT. Amino acids: CASSQGPKDNTGELFF.

The chain combines TRBV2 with TRBJ1-5, with TRBD1 as a possible D gene (6 bases). With 3 bases removed from V and 5 bases from J, the gap between germline ends came to 11 bases. The CDR3 has 14 amino acids. Germline V gene lookup returns CDR1 SNHLY and CDR2 FYNNEI. CDR3 nucleotides: TGTGCCAGCAGTGAGTTAGGGGGTTATCAGCCCCAGCATTTT. Its translation is CASSELGGYQPQHF.

The chain has TRBV7-2 and TRBJ2-7; 9 nucleotides align to TRBD2. Trimming removed 1 base from V and 6 bases from J; junction bases left unmatched: 10. Germline assignment: CDR1 SGHTA and CDR2 FQGNSA. The CDR3 totals 16 residues. CDR3 in amino acids: CASSLEASGTLGEQYF. Here the CDR3 DNA reads TGTGCCAGCAGCTTAGAGGCTAGCGGGACACTAGGCGAGCAGTACTTC.

This rearrangement joins TRBV4-2 to TRBJ1-3, with D unresolved. The length of the CDR3 is 16 residues. Per germline, CDR1 LGHNA and CDR2 YNFKEQ. The V gene lost 0 bases and the J gene lost 5 bases, with 14 bases spanning the gap. CDR3 DNA: TGTGCCAGCAGCCAAGATCCGGCCAGTAATCGAAACACCATATATTTT. It yields the protein CASSQDPASNRNTIYF.

The V call is TRBV7-2, the J call TRBJ1-2, with 8 bases aligning to TRBD1. V trimming: 6 bases; J trimming: 5 bases; junction bases outside the gene matches: 11. The germline gives CDR1 SGHTA, CDR2 FQGNSA. There are 15 residues in the CDR3. The CDR3 nucleotides are TGTGCCAGCAGACTGCAGGGGGCGCTGGAATATGGCTACACCTTC. This encodes CASRLQGALEYGYTF.

Remarks on this clone: The germline gene is not matched at one end of the junction; a read error may be the cause. The rearrangement links TRBV7-7 to TRBJ2-2; 9 bases are a match to TRBD2. The CDR3 spans 16 residues. Germline V CDR1 and CDR2: SSHAT, FNYEAQ (reference sequence). CDR3 nucleotides: TGTGCTAGCAGCTTAGCGACGCTAGCGGGAACCGGGGAGCTGTTTTTT. This translates into CASSLATLAGTGELFF.

The chain recombines TRBV28 with TRBJ2-2, with 12 bases identical to TRBD2. Losses at the gene ends were 5 bases for V and 6 bases for J; bases not matched to a gene: 4. Germline V gene lookup returns CDR1 MDHEN and CDR2 SYDVKM. The CDR3 length is 15 residues. CDR3 coding DNA: TGTGCCAGCAGTCTAGCGGGAGGGGATGCCGGGGAGCTGTTTTTT. Translating gives CASSLAGGDAGELFF.

The chain is built from TRBV6-1 and TRBJ2-5; the D call may be TRBD1 or TRBD2 (5 bases each). Germline CDR1 reads MNHNS; CDR2 reads SASEGT. V dropped 0 bases and J dropped 5 bases, with 19 bases sitting between them. The CDR3 has 17 residues. The CDR3 sequence: CASSEARVGVVFETQYF. The DNA for the CDR3 is TGTGCCAGCAGTGAAGCGCGGGTAGGGGTAGTGTTTGAGACCCAGTACTTC.

The chain joins TRBV29-1 to TRBJ2-2; D remains unclear. The CDR3 runs to 14 residues. The V gene's germline CDR1 is SQVTM and CDR2 ANQGSEA. Trimming removed 1 base at V and 5 bases at J, with 11 bases between. The CDR3 DNA reads TGCAGCGTTGAAGGTGACGTGGTAACCGGGGAGCTGTTTTTT. This translates into CSVEGDVVTGELFF.

V gene TRBV5-6 combines with J gene TRBJ2-1, with D tentatively TRBD2 (5 bases). The V end was cut by 4 bases, the J end by 4 bases, with 12 bases between. This CDR3 region has 14 residues. Germline CDR1 is SGHDT and CDR2 is YYEEEE. In DNA, the CDR3 is TGTGCCAGCAGCCCGAGCGGCCTATACAATGAGCAGTTCTTC. Encoded protein: CASSPSGLYNEQFF.

The chain employs TRBV14 and TRBJ1-1, with D unclear. There are 16 residues in the CDR3. Germline V gene data show CDR1 as SGHDN and CDR2 as FVKESK. Trimming shortened V by 0 bases and J by 3 bases, and 14 bases separated the two germline ends. CDR3 sequence: CASSQDWEGSYTEAFF. CDR3 nucleotides: TGTGCCAGCAGCCAAGATTGGGAGGGTTCATACACTGAAGCTTTCTTT.

The V gene is TRBV9, the J gene TRBJ2-1; a weak D match, TRBD2 (5 bases). CDR1 is SGDLS and CDR2 is YYNGEE in the germline V gene. The CDR3 runs 15 residues. V was cut by 0 bases and J by 7 bases, with 14 bases left in between. The CDR3 DNA reads TGTGCCAGCAGCGTAGGGGGAAGTGAGGGTAATGAGCAGTTCTTC. Translated: CASSVGGSEGNEQFF.

The chain has TRBV9 and TRBJ2-1; 12 nucleotides line up with TRBD1. CDR1 and CDR2 (germline): SGDLS, YYNGEE. CDR3 length equals 16 residues. V lost 3 bases, J lost 6 bases, and 7 bases stayed unmatched. Written as DNA, the CDR3 is TGTGCCAGCAGCGGTTCCGGGACAGGGGGCTTCAATGAGCAGTTCTTC. Translating it yields CASSGSGTGGFNEQFF.

A few counts support this clone. V is TRBV7-2 and J is TRBJ2-7, with TRBD2 matching over 13 bases. Trimming removed 9 bases from V and 3 bases from J; junction bases left unmatched: 8. The CDR3 loop spans 15 amino acids. CDR1 SGHTA and CDR2 FQGNSA come from the germline V gene. CDR3 residues: CASGRGTSGNYEQYF. The CDR3 DNA follows: TGTGCCAGTGGACGAGGGACTAGCGGGAACTACGAGCAGTACTTC.

This clone was seen more than once but under ten times. Here the CDR3 reads CSGTGLAGSIGTDTQYF. As DNA, the CDR3 is TGCAGCGGAACGGGACTAGCGGGATCAATTGGGACGGATACGCAGTATTTT. The V and J genes are TRBV29-1 and TRBJ2-3; 13 nucleotides match TRBD2. This CDR3 has 17 amino acids. With V trimmed by 7 bases and J by 6 bases, 16 bases remained unmatched. Germline V gene lookup returns CDR1 SQVTM and CDR2 ANQGSEA.

The V and J genes are TRBV28 and TRBJ1-3; D is unresolved. CDR1 and CDR2 from the germline V gene are MDHEN and SYDVKM. V lost 2 bases and J lost 8, with 16 bases in between. This CDR3 has 15 residues. CDR3 nucleotide sequence: TGTGCCAGCAGTTTACCCGGGCCCCTCGGATACACCATATATTTT. Amino acids: CASSLPGPLGYTIYF.

This clone was counted once. Written as DNA, the CDR3 is TGTGCCATCAGTGATAGGGGCCTAAGTGAAAAACTGTTTTTT. It translates to CAISDRGLSEKLFF. The J gene is TRBJ1-4, the V gene TRBV10-3; maybe TRBD1 (5 bases). The CDR3 length is 14 residues. Trimming shortened V by 3 bases and J by 7 bases, and 12 bases separated the two germline ends. Germline V gene lookup returns CDR1 ENHRY and CDR2 SYGVKD.

The V and J genes are TRBV5-1 and TRBJ1-5; D gene unclear. Germline CDR1 SGHRS, CDR2 YFSETQ. This CDR3 is 15 amino acids long. V shed 3 bases and J shed 7 bases, with 17 bases lying between them. Here the CDR3 reads CASSSLTDNSQPQHF. DNA for the CDR3: TGCGCCAGCAGCTCCCTAACCGACAACTCACAGCCCCAGCATTTT.